These 13 T cell receptor beta chains share one sample of origin, sequenced in a study of molecular identifiers for immune sequencing clone quantification. Each CDR3 protein is one row after TCRdb ran MiXCR on the PCR reads. This table has 30,000 to 45,000 distinct CDR3 sequences, less than 20% appearing once. The sample was naive CD8+ T cells from blood, with Jurkat cell RNA spiked in. The subset: FACS-sorted CD8+CD4-CCR7+CD45RA+ naive T cells. The receptors were gathered from a human donor in good health. Some libraries in this study had Jurkat cell RNA spiked in.

This clonotype was observed a few times. The chain links TRBV24-1 to TRBJ2-1; TRBD2 agrees at 10 bases. The CDR3 is 20 residues long. The V gene end was trimmed by 8 bases and the J gene end by 1 base; junction bases not matched to a gene: 19. CDR1 is KGHDR and CDR2 is SFDVKD in the germline V gene. CDR3 sequence: CATTHETGTSATLSYNEQFF. The CDR3 DNA follows: TGTGCCACCACTCACGAAACCGGGACTAGCGCCACTTTATCCTACAATGAGCAGTTCTTC.

This clonotype was seen many times. The chain joins TRBV19 to TRBJ2-7; D possibly corresponds to TRBD2 (6 bases). The CDR3 totals 14 residues. Trimming removed 4 bases from V and 6 bases from J, with 16 bases in between. Germline assignment: CDR1 LNHDA and CDR2 SQIVND (reference sequence). As DNA, the CDR3 is TGTGCCAGTAGTAGCACCCCCGGGGGTCTCGAGCAGTACTTC. The encoded protein is CASSSTPGGLEQYF.

This clonotype has at least ten counts. The V gene is TRBV5-6, the J gene TRBJ1-2; no reliable D call. CDR1 and CDR2 from the germline V gene are SGHDT and YYEEEE. This CDR3 comprises 12 residues. Between the trimmed V and J ends, which lost 5 bases and 6 bases, there was a span of 11 bases. CDR3 region: CASSKDGHGYTF. In DNA, the CDR3 is TGTGCCAGCAGTAAGGATGGCCATGGCTACACCTTC.

This clonotype has a count of ten or more. The CDR3 nucleotides are TGTGCCAGCAGTCCTCGGGTATTTAGCTCCTACGAGCAGTACTTC. As protein: CASSPRVFSSYEQYF. The genes are TRBV28 and TRBJ2-7; D is ambiguous. Germline CDR1 MDHEN, CDR2 SYDVKM. Trimming left V 5 bases short and J 0 bases short, with 14 bases between. The CDR3 is 15 amino acids. The full variable domain, completed using reference TRBV28 and TRBJ2-7, is DVKVTQSSRYLVKRTGEKVFLECVQDMDHENMFWYRQDPGLGLRLIYFSYDVKMKEKGDIPEGYSVSREKKERFSLILESASTNQTSMYLCASSPRVFSSYEQYFGPGTRLTVT.

This clonotype was seen repeatedly, ten times or more. The rearrangement uses TRBV3-1 and TRBJ2-1, with 12 nucleotides matching TRBD2. The germline V gene encodes CDR1 LGHDT and CDR2 YNNKEL (reference sequence). Trimming cost V 4 bases and J 6 bases; bases outside gene matches: 13. The CDR3 has 18 amino acids. CDR3: CASSPPGASGRAGNEQFF. CDR3 coding DNA: TGTGCCAGCAGCCCTCCGGGGGCTAGCGGGAGGGCCGGCAATGAGCAGTTCTTC.

The V gene is TRBV5-1, the J gene TRBJ2-1, with a tentative D call TRBD2 (6 bases). The CDR3 covers 15 residues. Trimming stripped 1 base from V and 4 bases from J, with 12 bases between. Per the germline V gene, CDR1 is SGHRS and CDR2 is YFSETQ. The DNA of the CDR3 is TGCGCCAGCAGCTTGTGGGGGGATAGTTACAATGAGCAGTTCTTC. Its translation: CASSLWGDSYNEQFF.

There are many counts of this clonotype. The rearrangement joins TRBV3-1 to TRBJ2-7, with 9 bases lining up with TRBD1. The V gene's germline CDR1 is LGHDT and CDR2 YNNKEL (reference sequence). The V and J ends lost 3 bases and 2 bases, in that order; junction bases with no gene match: 2. This CDR3 has 14 residues. DNA of the CDR3: TGTGCCAGCAGCCACGGACAGGGGCCCTACGAGCAGTACTTC. Encoded protein: CASSHGQGPYEQYF.

This clonotype was recorded only once. Being one base from a much bigger clone, this may be a read error. This chain uses TRBV7-3 with TRBJ2-3, with a tentative D call TRBD2 (6 bases). In germline, CDR1 is SGHTA, CDR2 FQGTGA. This CDR3 is built from 16 residues. CDR3 amino acids: CATSPDYSRPTDTQYF. DNA for the CDR3: TGTGCCACCAGCCCGGACTACTCCCGGCCCACAGATACGCAGTATTTT.

This clonotype was detected only a few times. The J gene is TRBJ2-5, the V gene TRBV7-9; TRBD2 matches at 12 bases. V lost 5 bases and J lost 4; bases outside the gene matches: 5. The CDR3 totals 15 residues. Germline V gives CDR1 SEHNR, CDR2 FQNEAQ (reference sequence). The CDR3 here is CASSPLAGGPETQYF. The CDR3 DNA sequence: TGTGCCAGCAGCCCCCTAGCGGGAGGGCCAGAGACCCAGTACTTC.

The rearrangement joins TRBV2 to TRBJ1-1, with a tentative D call TRBD1 (5 bases). The V gene's germline CDR1 is SNHLY and CDR2 FYNNEI. The CDR3 extends over 13 amino acids. Trimming left V 10 bases short and J 1 base short, with 13 bases between. In DNA form, the CDR3 reads TGTGCCATCAGCGGGGGGGAGAACACTGAAGCTTTCTTT. Protein sequence: CAISGGENTEAFF. Supplemented by reference TRBV2 and TRBJ1-1, the full variable domain reads EPEVTQTPSHQVTQMGQEVILRCVPISNHLYFYWYRQILGQKVEFLVSFYNNEISEKSEIFDDQFSVERPDGSNFTLKIRSTKLEDSAMYFCAISGGENTEAFFGQGTRLTVV.

This clonotype was observed at least ten times. The V call is TRBV12-3 or TRBV12-4, the J call TRBJ2-1; D is unresolved. This CDR3 is built from 12 residues. V shed 6 bases and J shed 6 bases, with 9 bases lying between them. CDR3 sequence: CASRSHVNEQFF. CDR3 nucleotide sequence: TGTGCCAGCAGGTCCCATGTCAATGAGCAGTTCTTC.

Turning to this clonotype: This clone may be a read error of a much larger clone one base away. The CDR3 is CARSPTGLLFF. As DNA, the CDR3 is TGTGCCCGCAGCCCCACAGGGTTATTGTTCTTC. V and J are TRBV7-8 and TRBJ2-1; perhaps TRBD1 as D (6 bases). The CDR3 runs 11 residues. The V gene's germline CDR1 is SGHVS and CDR2 FQNEAQ.

This clonotype was recorded many times. The rearrangement joins TRBV19 to TRBJ2-7, with TRBD2 matching over 7 bases. V was pared by 2 bases and J by 0 bases, with 4 bases of the junction left unmatched. CDR1 and CDR2 (germline): LNHDA, SQIVND (reference sequence). This CDR3 is 15 amino acids long. The CDR3 nucleotides are TGTGCCAGTAGTATAACGAGCGGGAACTCCTACGAGCAGTACTTC. It yields the protein CASSITSGNSYEQYF.